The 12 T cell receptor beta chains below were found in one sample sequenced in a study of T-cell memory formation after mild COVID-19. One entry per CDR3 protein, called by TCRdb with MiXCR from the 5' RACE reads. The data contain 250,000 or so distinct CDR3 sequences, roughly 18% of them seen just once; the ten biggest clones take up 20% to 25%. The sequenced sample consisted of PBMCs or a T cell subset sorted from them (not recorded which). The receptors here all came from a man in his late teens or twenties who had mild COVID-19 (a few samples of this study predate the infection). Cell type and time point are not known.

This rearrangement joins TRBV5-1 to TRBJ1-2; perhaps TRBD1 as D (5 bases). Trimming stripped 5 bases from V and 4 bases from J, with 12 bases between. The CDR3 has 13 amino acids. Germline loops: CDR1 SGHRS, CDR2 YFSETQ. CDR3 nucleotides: TGCGCCAGCAGGTCGCGGGACTTCTATGGCTACACCTTC. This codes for CASRSRDFYGYTF.

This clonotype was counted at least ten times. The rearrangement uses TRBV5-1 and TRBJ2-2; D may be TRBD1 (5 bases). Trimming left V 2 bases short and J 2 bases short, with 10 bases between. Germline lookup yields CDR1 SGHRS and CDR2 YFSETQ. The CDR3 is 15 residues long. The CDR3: CASSLRGQNTGELFF. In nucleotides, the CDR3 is TGCGCCAGCAGCTTAAGGGGCCAAAACACCGGGGAGCTGTTTTTT.

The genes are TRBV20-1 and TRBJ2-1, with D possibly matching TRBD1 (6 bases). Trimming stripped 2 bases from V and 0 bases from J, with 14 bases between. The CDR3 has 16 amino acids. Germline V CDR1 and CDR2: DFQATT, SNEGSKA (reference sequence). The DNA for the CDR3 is TGCAGTGCTAGAAACCAGGGGTCGGGCTCCTACAATGAGCAGTTCTTC. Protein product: CSARNQGSGSYNEQFF.

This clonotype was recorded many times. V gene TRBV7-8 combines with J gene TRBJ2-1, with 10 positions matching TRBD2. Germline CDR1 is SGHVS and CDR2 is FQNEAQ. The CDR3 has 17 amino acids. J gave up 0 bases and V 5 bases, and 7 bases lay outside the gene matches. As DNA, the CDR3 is TGTGCCAGCAGCCCTAGCGGGGGCACTACCTCCTACAATGAGCAGTTCTTC. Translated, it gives CASSPSGGTTSYNEQFF.

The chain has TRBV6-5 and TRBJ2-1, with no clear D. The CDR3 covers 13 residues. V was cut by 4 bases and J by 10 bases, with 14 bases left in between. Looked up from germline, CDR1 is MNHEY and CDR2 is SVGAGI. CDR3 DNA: TGTGCCAGCAGTTTCCCCCCCAAGGCGGAGCAGTTCTTC. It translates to CASSFPPKAEQFF.

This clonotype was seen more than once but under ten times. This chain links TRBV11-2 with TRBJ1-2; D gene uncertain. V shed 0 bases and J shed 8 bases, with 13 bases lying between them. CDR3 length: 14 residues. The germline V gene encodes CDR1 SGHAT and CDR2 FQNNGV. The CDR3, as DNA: TGTGCCAGCAGCTTAGAGACGTACTCCAGGGGCTACACCTTC. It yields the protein CASSLETYSRGYTF.

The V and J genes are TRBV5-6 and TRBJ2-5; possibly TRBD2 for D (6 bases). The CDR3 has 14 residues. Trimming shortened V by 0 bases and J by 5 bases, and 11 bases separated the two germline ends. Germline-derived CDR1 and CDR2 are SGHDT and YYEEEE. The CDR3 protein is CASSLARGRETQYF. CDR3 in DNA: TGTGCCAGCAGCTTGGCCCGAGGGAGGGAGACCCAGTACTTC.

CDR3 in amino acids: CSANLDTNSPLHF. The CDR3 DNA reads as TGCAGTGCTAATCTAGACACCAATTCACCCCTCCACTTT. The chain carries TRBV20-1 and TRBJ1-6, with D unresolved. The CDR3 consists of 13 residues. The V gene's germline CDR1 is DFQATT and CDR2 SNEGSKA (reference sequence). Deletions cut 4 bases from V and 7 bases from J, with 11 bases between.

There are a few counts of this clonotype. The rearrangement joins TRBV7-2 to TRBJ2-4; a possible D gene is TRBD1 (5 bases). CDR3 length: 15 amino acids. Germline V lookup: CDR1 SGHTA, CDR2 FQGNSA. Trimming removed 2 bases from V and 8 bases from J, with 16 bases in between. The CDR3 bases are TGTGCCAGCAGCTTAAGTCGTCAGGGCATGTACATTCAGTACTTC. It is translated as CASSLSRQGMYIQYF.

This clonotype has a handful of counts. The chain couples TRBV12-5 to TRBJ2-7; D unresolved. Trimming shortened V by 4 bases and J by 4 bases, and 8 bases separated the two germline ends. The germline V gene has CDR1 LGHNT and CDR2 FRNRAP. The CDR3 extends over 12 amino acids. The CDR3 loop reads CASGYGDYEQYF. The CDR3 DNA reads TGTGCTAGTGGTTATGGGGATTACGAGCAGTACTTC.

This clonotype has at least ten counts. CDR3 region: CASGNRGTSYEQYV. The CDR3 coding sequence is TGTGCCAGCGGGAATAGGGGGACCTCCTACGAGCAGTACGTC. J is TRBJ2-7 and V is TRBV6-2 or TRBV6-3; TRBD1 might be the D (6 bases). CDR3 size: 14 residues. Looked up from germline, CDR1 is MNHEY and CDR2 is SVGEGT. V dropped 8 bases and J dropped 0 bases, with 14 bases sitting between them.

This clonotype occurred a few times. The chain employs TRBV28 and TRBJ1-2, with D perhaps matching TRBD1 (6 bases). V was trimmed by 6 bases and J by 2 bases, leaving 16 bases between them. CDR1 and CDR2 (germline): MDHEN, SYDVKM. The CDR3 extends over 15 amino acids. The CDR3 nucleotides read TGTGCCAGCAGCCCGCACAGGGATCGCAACTATGGCTACACCTTC. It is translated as CASSPHRDRNYGYTF.